This T cell receptor (beta chain) stems from a study of blood T cell repertoires in COVID-19. Overall study: Sites across the United States, Italy and Spain contributed samples from acute and convalescent COVID-19. The analysed material was cDNA or gDNA that came from T cells, B-cell-depleted T cells, or PBMCs.

Germline assignment: CDR1 SEHNR and CDR2 FQNEAQ (reference sequence). V dropped 6 bases and J dropped 10; count of bases not matched to a gene: 11. The CDR3 consists of 14 residues. How the authors handled the data: Cell counts per sample came from amplifying reference gene primers. TCRdb's table, derived via immunoSEQ multiplex PCR, lists solely in-frame clones and lacks some. V and J calls and clone size are copied from that table; D and trimming were computed from the DNA. Found here are roughly 130,000 clones, 88% of them singletons; the top ten hold approximately 2.5%. The sample comprised peripheral blood. This TCR was recovered from a human donor with COVID-19, enrolled during active disease. The donor label of this sample is uncertain. The gene calls are TRBV7-9 and TRBJ1-1; TRBD1 matches 10 bases. The CDR3, as DNA: TGTGCCAGCAGTCCAGCGACAGGGGGCGCGTCAGCTTTCTTT. This encodes CASSPATGGASAFF. The variable domain in full, with the rest retrieved from reference TRBV7-9 and TRBJ1-1, is DTGVSQNPRHKITKRGQNVTFRCDPISEHNRLYWYRQTLGQGPEFLTYFQNEAQLEKSRLLSDRFSAERPKGSFSTLEIQRTEQGDSAMYLCASSPATGGASAFFGQGTRLTVV.